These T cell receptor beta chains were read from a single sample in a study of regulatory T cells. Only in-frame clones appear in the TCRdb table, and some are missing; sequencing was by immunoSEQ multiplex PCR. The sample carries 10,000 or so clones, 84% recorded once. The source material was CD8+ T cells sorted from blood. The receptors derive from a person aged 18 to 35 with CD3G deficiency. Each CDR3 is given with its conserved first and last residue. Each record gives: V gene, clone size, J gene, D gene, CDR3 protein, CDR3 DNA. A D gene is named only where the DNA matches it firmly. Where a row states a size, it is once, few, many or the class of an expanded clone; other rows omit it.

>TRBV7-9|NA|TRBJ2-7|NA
CASSPLDSYEQYF
TGTGCCAGCAGCCCTTTAGATTCCTACGAGCAGTACTTC
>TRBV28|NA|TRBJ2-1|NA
CASSFSFARAQINEQFF
TGTGCCAGCAGTTTTAGTTTCGCGAGGGCCCAGATCAATGAGCAGTTCTTC
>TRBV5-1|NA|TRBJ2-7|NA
CASSLGQGTNEQYF
TGCGCCAGCAGCTTGGGGCAGGGAACCAACGAGCAGTACTTC
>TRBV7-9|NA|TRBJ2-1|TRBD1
CASSQGTAGNEQFF
TGTGCCAGCAGCCAGGGGACAGCAGGCAATGAGCAGTTCTTC
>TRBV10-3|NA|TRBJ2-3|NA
CAMSGGPTDTQYF
TGTGCCATGTCGGGGGGCCCCACAGATACGCAGTATTTT
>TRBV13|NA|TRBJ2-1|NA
CASSLSYNEQFF
TGTGCCAGCAGCTTGAGCTACAATGAGCAGTTCTTC
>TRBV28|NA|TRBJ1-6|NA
CASSEVTVDSPLHF
TGTGCCAGCAGTGAGGTAACAGTTGATTCACCCCTCCACTTT
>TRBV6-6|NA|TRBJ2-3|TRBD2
CASSYSKGLPDTQYF
TGTGCCAGCAGTTACTCGAAGGGACTACCGGATACGCAGTATTTT
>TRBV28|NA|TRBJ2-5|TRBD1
CASGTGLYQETQYF
TGTGCCAGCGGGACAGGGTTGTACCAAGAGACCCAGTACTTC
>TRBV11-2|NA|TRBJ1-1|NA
CASSLGPHGEAFF
TGTGCCAGCAGCTTAGGTCCCCACGGAGAAGCTTTCTTT
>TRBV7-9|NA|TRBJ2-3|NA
CASSYGAGQSTDTQYF
TGTGCCAGCAGCTACGGGGCCGGGCAAAGCACAGATACGCAGTATTTT
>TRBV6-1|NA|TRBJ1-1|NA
CASSEARQKNTEAFF
TGTGCCAGCAGTGAAGCTAGACAGAAAAACACTGAAGCTTTCTTT
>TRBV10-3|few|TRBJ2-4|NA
CAIRKDNQNIQYF
TGTGCCATCAGGAAGGACAACCAAAACATTCAGTACTTC
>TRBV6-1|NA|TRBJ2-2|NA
CASRPLGNTGELFF
TGTGCCAGCAGGCCCCTAGGGAACACCGGGGAGCTGTTTTTT
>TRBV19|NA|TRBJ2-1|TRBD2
CASSRLAGREQFF
TGTGCCAGTAGTCGACTAGCCGGGCGTGAGCAGTTCTTC
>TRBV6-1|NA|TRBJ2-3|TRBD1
CASSNRGRLDTQYF
TGTGCCAGCAGTAACAGGGGGCGCTTGGATACGCAGTATTTT
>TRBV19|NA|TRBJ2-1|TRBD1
CASSTAGGYNEQFF
TGTGCCAGTAGTACGGCAGGGGGCTACAATGAGCAGTTCTTC
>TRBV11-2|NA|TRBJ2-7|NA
CASSLKADSRPYEQYF
TGTGCCAGCAGCTTAAAAGCGGACAGTCGACCCTACGAGCAGTACTTC
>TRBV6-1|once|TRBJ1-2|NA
CASRQGTGYTF
TGTGCCAGCAGACAGGGAACTGGCTACACCTTC
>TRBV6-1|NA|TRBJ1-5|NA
CASSEDSNSNQPQHF
TGTGCCAGCAGTGAGGACAGTAATAGCAATCAGCCCCAGCATTTT
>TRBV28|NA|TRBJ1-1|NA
CASSLQGDGTEAFF
TGTGCCAGCAGTTTGCAAGGCGACGGCACTGAAGCTTTCTTT
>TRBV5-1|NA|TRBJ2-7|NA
CASSLETGSYEQYF
TGCGCCAGCAGCTTGGAGACAGGCTCCTACGAGCAGTACTTC
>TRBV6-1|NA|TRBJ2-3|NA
CASSEFWMGGTDTQYF
TGTGCCAGCAGTGAATTTTGGATGGGCGGCACAGATACGCAGTATTTT
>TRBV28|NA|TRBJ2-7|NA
CASSLDRTLGEQYF
TGTGCCAGCAGCCTCGACAGGACCCTCGGCGAGCAGTACTTC
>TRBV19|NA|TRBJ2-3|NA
CASSIVGGPTDTQYF
TGTGCCAGTAGTATCGTCGGGGGGCCCACAGATACGCAGTATTTT
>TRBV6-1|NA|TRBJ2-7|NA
CASSHQGEAYEQYF
TGTGCCAGCAGCCATCAGGGGGAGGCCTACGAGCAGTACTTC
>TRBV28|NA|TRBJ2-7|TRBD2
CASSESGSSYEQYF
TGTGCCAGCAGTGAGAGCGGGAGCTCCTACGAGCAGTACTTC
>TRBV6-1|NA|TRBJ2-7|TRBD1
CASRTGAYEQYF
TGTGCCAGCAGGACAGGGGCCTACGAGCAGTACTTC
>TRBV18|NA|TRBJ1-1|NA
CASSLGGGTEAFF
TGTGCCAGCTCCCTAGGCGGGGGCACTGAAGCTTTCTTT
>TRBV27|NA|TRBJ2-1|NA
CASSLGGDNEQFF
TGTGCCAGCAGTTTAGGCGGCGACAATGAGCAGTTCTTC
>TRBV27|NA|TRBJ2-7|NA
CASSLGGWEQYF
TGTGCCAGCAGTTTAGGGGGTTGGGAGCAGTACTTC
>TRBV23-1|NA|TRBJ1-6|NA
CAGQGYNSPLHF
TGCGCCGGGCAGGGTTATAATTCACCCCTCCACTTT
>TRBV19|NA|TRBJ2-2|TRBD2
CASRTSGLATTGELFF
TGTGCCAGTAGGACCTCGGGACTAGCCACCACCGGGGAGCTGTTTTTT
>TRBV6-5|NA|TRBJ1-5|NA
CASSYPGDGQPQHF
TGTGCCAGCAGTTATCCAGGGGACGGGCAGCCCCAGCATTTT
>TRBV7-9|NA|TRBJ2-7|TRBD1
CASSLGDRVEQYF
TGTGCCAGCAGCTTAGGGGACAGGGTTGAGCAGTACTTC
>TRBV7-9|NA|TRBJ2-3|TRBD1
CASSPPSGGKGDTQYF
TGTGCCAGCAGCCCGCCTTCAGGGGGCAAAGGAGATACGCAGTATTTT
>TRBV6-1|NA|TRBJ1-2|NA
CASSEVGTPRHGYTF
TGTGCCAGCAGTGAAGTGGGGACCCCCCGGCACGGCTACACCTTC
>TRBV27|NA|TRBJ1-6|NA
CASSLIPNSPLHF
TGTGCCAGCAGTTTAATCCCGAATTCACCCCTCCACTTT
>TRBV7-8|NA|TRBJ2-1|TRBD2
CASSSRLAGGYNEQFF
TGTGCCAGCAGCTCCAGACTAGCGGGGGGCTACAATGAGCAGTTCTTC
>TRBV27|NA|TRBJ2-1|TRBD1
CASSLGQYNEQFF
TGTGCCAGCAGTTTGGGACAGTACAATGAGCAGTTCTTC
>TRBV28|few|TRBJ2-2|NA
CASSSASRAGELFF
TGTGCCAGCAGTTCGGCTAGCAGGGCCGGGGAGCTGTTTTTT
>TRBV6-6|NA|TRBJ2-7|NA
CASSRLGGDEQYF
TGTGCCAGCAGTCGTCTTGGGGGCGACGAGCAGTACTTC
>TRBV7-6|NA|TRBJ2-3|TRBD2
CASSLGIGEGDTQYF
TGTGCCAGCAGCTTAGGGATAGGGGAGGGAGATACGCAGTATTTT
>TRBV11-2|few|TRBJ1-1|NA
CASSLGLNTEAFF
TGTGCCAGCAGCTTGGGCCTGAACACTGAAGCTTTCTTT
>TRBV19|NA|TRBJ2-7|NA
CASSIDLGSIYEQYF
TGTGCCAGTAGTATAGATCTGGGCAGTATCTACGAGCAGTACTTC
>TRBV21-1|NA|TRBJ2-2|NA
CASSLWTESFNTGELFF
TGTGCCAGCAGCCTATGGACCGAGTCCTTTAACACCGGGGAGCTGTTTTTT
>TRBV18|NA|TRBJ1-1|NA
CASSPQGLTEAFF
TGTGCCAGCTCACCGCAGGGCCTCACTGAAGCTTTCTTT
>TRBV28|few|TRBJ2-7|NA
CASSPSPTGKVGEQYF
TGTGCCAGCAGTCCTTCCCCGACAGGTAAAGTCGGCGAGCAGTACTTC
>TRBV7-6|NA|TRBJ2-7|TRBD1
CASSLGQGDEQYF
TGTGCCAGCAGCTTAGGACAGGGGGACGAGCAGTACTTC
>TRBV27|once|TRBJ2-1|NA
CASSLSKYNEQFF
TGTGCCAGCAGTTTATCTAAGTACAATGAGCAGTTCTTC
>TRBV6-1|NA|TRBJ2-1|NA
CASSDPGAGNEQFF
TGTGCCAGCAGTGACCCAGGGGCGGGTAATGAGCAGTTCTTC
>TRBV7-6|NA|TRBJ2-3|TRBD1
CASSHGQGWSDTQYF
TGTGCCAGCAGCCACGGACAGGGCTGGTCAGATACGCAGTATTTT
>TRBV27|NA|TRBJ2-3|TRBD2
CASSFTSGGGADTQYF
TGTGCCAGCAGTTTTACTAGCGGCGGGGGGGCAGATACGCAGTATTTT
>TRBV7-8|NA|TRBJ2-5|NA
CASSLEAGGRETQYF
TGTGCCAGCAGCTTAGAGGCCGGGGGAAGGGAGACCCAGTACTTC
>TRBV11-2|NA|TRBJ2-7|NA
CASSLSESYEQYF
TGTGCCAGCAGCTTGTCTGAGAGCTACGAGCAGTACTTC